This T cell receptor (beta chain) appears in the sequencing data of a study of control samples from healthy donors and cancer patients. V lost 1 base, J lost 5 bases, and 12 bases lay in between. Germline CDR1 reads SGHRS; CDR2 reads YFSETQ. There are 15 residues in the CDR3. Repertoires were generated with immunoSEQ multiplex PCR, while TCRdb's copy carries only in-frame clones and drops some. The data show 110,000 or so clones, with 70% to 90% seen just once and almost 40% held by the top ten. This TCR derives from a man between 45 and 60 years old in good health. The chain employs TRBV5-1 and TRBJ2-2; possible D gene TRBD1, 6 bases. Material: blood. The CDR3 reads CASSLTFTGTGELFF. CDR3 bases: TGCGCCAGCAGCTTGACTTTCACAGGGACCGGGGAGCTGTTTTTT.